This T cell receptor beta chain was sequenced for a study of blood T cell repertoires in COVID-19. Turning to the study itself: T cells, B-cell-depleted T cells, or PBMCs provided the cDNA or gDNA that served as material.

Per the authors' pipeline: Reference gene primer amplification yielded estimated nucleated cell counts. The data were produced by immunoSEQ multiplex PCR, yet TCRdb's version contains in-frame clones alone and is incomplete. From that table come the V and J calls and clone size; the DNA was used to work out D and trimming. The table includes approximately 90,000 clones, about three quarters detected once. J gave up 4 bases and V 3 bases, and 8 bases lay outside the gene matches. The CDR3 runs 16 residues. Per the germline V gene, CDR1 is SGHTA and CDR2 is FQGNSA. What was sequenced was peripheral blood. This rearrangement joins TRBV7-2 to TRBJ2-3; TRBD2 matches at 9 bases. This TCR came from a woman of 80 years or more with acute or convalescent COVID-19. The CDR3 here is CASSFVAGGLPDTQYF. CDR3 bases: TGTGCCAGCAGCTTCGTCGCGGGGGGGTTACCAGATACGCAGTATTTT.